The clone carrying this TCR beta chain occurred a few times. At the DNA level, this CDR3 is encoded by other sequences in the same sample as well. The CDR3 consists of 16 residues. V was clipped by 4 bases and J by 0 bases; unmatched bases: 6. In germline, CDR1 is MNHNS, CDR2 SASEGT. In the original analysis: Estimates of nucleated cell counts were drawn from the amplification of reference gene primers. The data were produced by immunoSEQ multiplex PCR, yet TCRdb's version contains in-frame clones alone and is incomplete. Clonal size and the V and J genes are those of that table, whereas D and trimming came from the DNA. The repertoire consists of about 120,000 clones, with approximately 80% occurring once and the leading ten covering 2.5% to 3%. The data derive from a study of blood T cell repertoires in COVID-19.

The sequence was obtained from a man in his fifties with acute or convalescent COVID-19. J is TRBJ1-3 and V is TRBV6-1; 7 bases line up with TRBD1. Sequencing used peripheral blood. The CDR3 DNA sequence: TGTGCCAGCAGTGTTCACAGGGGCCCCTCTGGAAACACCATATATTTT. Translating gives CASSVHRGPSGNTIYF.